This T cell receptor (beta chain) was captured by sequencing in a study of shared clonotypes between healthy human individuals. As concerns this clone: Antigen: not known.

This table comes from immunoSEQ multiplex PCR, and its TCRdb copy is limited to in-frame clones, with some not included. Of roughly 1,000,000 clones in the sample, roughly 74% were seen once. Trimming left V 3 bases short and J 5 bases short, with 13 bases between. The CDR3 runs to 14 residues. CDR1 is MDHEN, CDR2 SYDVKM, per germline. General study findings and limits: Rarefaction indicated that sorted-subset sequencing remained incomplete although depth was large. Specimens sampled were limited to blood, with tissue repertoires likely differing.

J is TRBJ2-5 and V is TRBV28, with D uncertain. The TCR was taken from a man aged 18 to 35 in good health. Some clones in this sample may be carry-over from other donors' samples. The sample comprised memory CD4+ T cells from PBMCs. Documented subset: CD45RA-negative fraction. This CDR3 is CASSFPESWETQYF. The CDR3 nucleotides are TGTGCCAGCAGTTTTCCGGAATCGTGGGAGACCCAGTACTTC.